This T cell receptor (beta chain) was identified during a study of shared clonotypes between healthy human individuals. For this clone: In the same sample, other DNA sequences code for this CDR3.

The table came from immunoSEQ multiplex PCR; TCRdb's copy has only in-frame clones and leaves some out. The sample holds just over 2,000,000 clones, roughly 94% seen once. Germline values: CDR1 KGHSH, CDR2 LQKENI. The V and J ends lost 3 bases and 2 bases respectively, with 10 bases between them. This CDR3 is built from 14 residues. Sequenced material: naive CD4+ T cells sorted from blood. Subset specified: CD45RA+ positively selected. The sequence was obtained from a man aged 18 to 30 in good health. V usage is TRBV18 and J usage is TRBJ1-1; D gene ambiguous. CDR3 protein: CASSPSTLNTEAFF. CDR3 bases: TGTGCCAGCTCACCCAGCACATTAAACACTGAAGCTTTCTTT.